Each of the 27 T cell receptor beta chains below was sequenced from the same sample in a study of blood T cell repertoires in COVID-19 (TCRdb year 2020). The library relied on the immunoSEQ multiplex PCR assay. Drawn from immuneACCESS, this table holds only the in-frame rearrangements with V and J called that TCRdb kept. Clones are partly lost; checked studies trace under half to an unresolved V gene and leave the rest unexplained. A total of some 140,000 clones appear in this sample, roughly 81% of them only once. Over 10% of the sample rests with the top ten. The sequenced sample consisted of peripheral blood. The origin of the receptors is a human donor in a cohort sampled during active COVID-19.

The chain is built from TRBV19 and TRBJ2-5; 14 nucleotides align to TRBD2. V was pared by 5 bases and J by 5 bases, with 7 bases of the junction left unmatched. The CDR3 contains 16 residues. Germline V gives CDR1 LNHDA, CDR2 SQIVND (reference sequence). The CDR3 here is CASSSGTSGGRETQYF. The DNA for the CDR3 is TGTGCCAGTAGTTCCGGGACTAGCGGGGGAAGGGAGACCCAGTACTTC.

The rearrangement links TRBV20-1 to TRBJ2-7, with 8 bases lining up with TRBD1. Trimming cost V 3 bases and J 6 bases; bases outside gene matches: 10. Germline V gene lookup returns CDR1 DFQATT and CDR2 SNEGSKA (reference sequence). This CDR3 spans 14 amino acids. CDR3 in DNA: TGCAGTGCTAGTCTGGGGACAGGTATCCTCGAGCAGTACTTC. Amino acid sequence: CSASLGTGILEQYF.

The genes are TRBV27 and TRBJ1-1; maybe TRBD1 (5 bases). Trimming took off 2 bases at V and 2 bases at J, with 9 bases between the two ends. There are 14 residues in the CDR3. Germline V gene sequence: CDR1 MNHEY, CDR2 SMNVEV (reference sequence). CDR3 DNA: TGTGCCAGCAGTTTAGGGGGGGATAACACTGAAGCTTTCTTT. Its protein is CASSLGGDNTEAFF.

The chain combines TRBV30 with TRBJ1-2; D not certain. Germline V CDR1 and CDR2: GTSNPN, SVGIG (reference sequence). The CDR3 is 12 residues long. With 2 bases removed from V and 8 bases from J, the gap between germline ends came to 12 bases. In DNA, the CDR3 is TGTGCCTGGAGTCCTAGTTTCATGGGCTACACCTTC. The encoded protein is CAWSPSFMGYTF.

The rearrangement links TRBV6-5 to TRBJ2-7, with D possibly matching TRBD2 (6 bases). This CDR3 has 15 amino acids. In germline, CDR1 is MNHEY, CDR2 SVGAGI. Trimming stripped 6 bases from V and 3 bases from J, with 18 bases between. In DNA, the CDR3 is TGTGCCAGCAGCGCGGGGTCGGCCAGGGTCTACGAGCAGTACTTC. This encodes CASSAGSARVYEQYF.

This rearrangement joins TRBV10-3 to TRBJ1-5; 9 bases agree with TRBD1. Per germline, CDR1 ENHRY and CDR2 SYGVKD. This CDR3 has 13 residues. The V gene end was trimmed by 8 bases and the J gene end by 5 bases; junction bases not matched to a gene: 4. The CDR3 sequence is CAIRQGVDQPQHF. The CDR3 DNA is TGTGCCATCCGACAGGGGGTGGATCAGCCCCAGCATTTT.

The chain combines TRBV5-1 with TRBJ1-2; 8 nucleotides agree with TRBD1. J gave up 6 bases and V 0 bases, and 7 bases lay outside the gene matches. In germline, CDR1 is SGHRS, CDR2 YFSETQ. This CDR3 spans 15 amino acids. The CDR3 here is CASSLGQGPIHGYTF. The CDR3, as DNA: TGCGCCAGCAGCTTGGGACAGGGGCCGATTCATGGCTACACCTTC.

J is TRBJ1-2 and V is TRBV30; 8 nucleotides match TRBD1. This CDR3 is 13 amino acids long. V lost 0 bases, J lost 4 bases, and 1 base stayed unmatched. Germline V gives CDR1 GTSNPN, CDR2 SVGIG (reference sequence). As DNA, the CDR3 is TGTGCCTGGAGTGTCGGGACAGGCTATGGCTACACCTTC. Residues: CAWSVGTGYGYTF. Based on the CDR3 plus reference TRBV30 and TRBJ1-2, the full variable domain is SQTIHQWPATLVQPVGSPLSLECTVEGTSNPNLYWYRQAAGRGLQLLFYSVGIGQISSEVPQNLSASRPQDRQFILSSKKLLLSDSGFYLCAWSVGTGYGYTFGSGTRLTVV.

V and J are TRBV6-5 and TRBJ1-4, with a possible D match to TRBD1 (6 bases). This CDR3 has 14 residues. The V end lost 0 bases, the J end lost 7 bases, and 9 bases lay between the germline ends. The germline V gene has CDR1 MNHEY and CDR2 SVGAGI. CDR3 protein: CASSYSNRAEKLFF. In nucleotides, the CDR3 is TGTGCCAGCAGTTACTCGAACAGGGCTGAAAAACTGTTTTTT.

The rearrangement links TRBV2 to TRBJ2-1; D gene ambiguous. Deletions cut 3 bases from V and 6 bases from J, with 9 bases between. The CDR3 runs to 13 residues. Germline V lookup: CDR1 SNHLY, CDR2 FYNNEI. CDR3 nucleotides: TGTGCCAGCAGTGATATTGTAGTCAATGAGCAGTTCTTC. It yields the protein CASSDIVVNEQFF.

CDR3 loop: CASSQEAGDNSPLHF. DNA of the CDR3: TGTGCCAGCAGCCAAGAGGCAGGCGATAATTCACCCCTCCACTTT. V and J are TRBV3-1 (or the pseudogene TRBV3-2) and TRBJ1-6; D gene uncertain. The CDR3 contains 15 residues. CDR1 and CDR2 (germline): LGHDT, YNNKEL (reference sequence). Trimming shortened V by 0 bases and J by 5 bases, and 8 bases separated the two germline ends.

The chain recombines TRBV7-9 with TRBJ2-7, with 12 bases that match TRBD1. The germline V gene encodes CDR1 SEHNR and CDR2 FQNEAQ (reference sequence). J was trimmed by 5 bases and V by 4 bases; bases with no gene match: 6. The CDR3 loop spans 15 amino acids. The CDR3: CASSSGQGAGNEQYF. CDR3 coding DNA: TGTGCCAGCAGCTCGGGACAGGGGGCTGGGAACGAGCAGTACTTC.

V gene TRBV3-1 (or the pseudogene TRBV3-2) combines with J gene TRBJ2-6; TRBD2 might be the D (5 bases). This CDR3 contains 17 residues. Germline values: CDR1 LGHDT, CDR2 YNNKEL (reference sequence). The ends were cut back, 0 bases at V and 9 bases at J, with 18 bases in the middle. For the CDR3, the DNA is TGTGCCAGCAGCCAAGATCTAGTCAGACTACCCGGCAACGTCCTGACTTTC. This gives the protein CASSQDLVRLPGNVLTF.

This clone was picked up one time. The chain has TRBV24-1 and TRBJ1-6, with TRBD1 identical over 9 bases. V shed 5 bases, J shed 1 base, and the junction held 11 bases outside the gene matches. The germline V gene has CDR1 KGHDR and CDR2 SFDVKD. The CDR3 is made up of 19 amino acids. Here the CDR3 DNA reads TGTGCCACCAGTGGGGGACAGGGAAGGTCAAGGTCCTATAATTCACCCCTCCACTTT. It specifies CATSGGQGRSRSYNSPLHF.

V is TRBV3-1 (or the pseudogene TRBV3-2) and J is TRBJ2-6; TRBD1 aligns across 8 bases. V lost 3 bases to trimming and J lost 1 base; unmatched junction nucleotides: 8. The CDR3 extends over 18 amino acids. Germline V CDR1 and CDR2: LGHDT, YNNKEL (reference sequence). CDR3 protein: CASSHNRGVGSGANVLTF. As DNA, the CDR3 is TGTGCCAGCAGCCATAACAGGGGGGTCGGTTCTGGGGCCAACGTCCTGACTTTC.

The chain couples TRBV5-1 to TRBJ2-3; no clear D. This CDR3 has 16 residues. The V end lost 5 bases, the J end lost 0 bases, and 16 bases lay between the germline ends. Per the germline V gene, CDR1 is SGHRS and CDR2 is YFSETQ. DNA of the CDR3: TGCGCCAGCAGAGTAGGCGGCTCCTCTAGCACAGATACGCAGTATTTT. Translated, it gives CASRVGGSSSTDTQYF.

V is TRBV24-1 and J is TRBJ1-4, with D maybe TRBD1 (5 bases). CDR3 length: 13 residues. In germline, CDR1 is KGHDR, CDR2 SFDVKD. V was shortened by 9 bases and J by 8 bases, with 15 bases between the two germline ends. The CDR3 DNA reads as TGTGCCACCTCGGGGGGTCCGAAGGAAAAACTGTTTTTT. As protein: CATSGGPKEKLFF.

CDR3 loop: CASRAGGAGNEKLFF. The DNA for the CDR3 is TGTGCCAGCAGGGCAGGGGGCGCGGGGAATGAAAAACTGTTTTTT. This chain joins TRBV2 and TRBJ1-4; the match to TRBD1 covers 8 bases. The CDR3 spans 15 residues. With 6 bases clipped from V and 5 bases from J, the junction kept 8 bases outside the gene matches. In germline, CDR1 is SNHLY, CDR2 FYNNEI.

The chain is built from TRBV3-1 (or the pseudogene TRBV3-2) and TRBJ1-3; tentative D call: TRBD1 (5 bases). The germline V and J ends were trimmed by 1 base and 3 bases, with 7 bases remaining between them. Germline V lookup: CDR1 LGHDT, CDR2 YNNKEL (reference sequence). This CDR3 is 14 amino acids long. The CDR3 loop is CASSQGQRGNTIYF. CDR3 sequence (DNA): TGTGCCAGCAGCCAAGGACAGCGTGGAAACACCATATATTTT.

The chain carries TRBV29-1 and TRBJ1-3, with D perhaps matching TRBD1 (5 bases). Germline V gene lookup returns CDR1 SQVTM and CDR2 ANQGSEA. V lost 7 bases to trimming and J lost 5 bases, with 15 bases between them. The CDR3 is made up of 13 amino acids. The CDR3 nucleotides are TGCAGCGCCCAGGGCCAGGCCAGAAACACCATATATTTT. Translated, it gives CSAQGQARNTIYF.

The count of this clone is one. The V gene is TRBV3-1 (or the pseudogene TRBV3-2), the J gene TRBJ2-1; D remains unclear. Germline CDR1 is LGHDT and CDR2 is YNNKEL (reference sequence). V lost 1 base to trimming and J lost 11 bases, with 12 bases between them. The CDR3 runs to 13 residues. CDR3 sequence: CASSQATALKQFF. DNA of the CDR3: TGTGCCAGCAGCCAAGCCACAGCTTTAAAGCAGTTCTTC.

The CDR3 sequence is CASSLEGAPGNTIYF. CDR3 DNA sequence: TGTGCCAGCAGTTTAGAGGGGGCCCCGGGAAACACCATATATTTT. This rearrangement joins TRBV27 to TRBJ1-3, with TRBD1 matching 7 bases. CDR1 MNHEY and CDR2 SMNVEV come from the germline V gene (reference sequence). The CDR3 sequence is 15 residues long. The V gene end was trimmed by 2 bases and the J gene end by 4 bases; junction bases not matched to a gene: 5.

The chain couples TRBV5-1 to TRBJ2-7; TRBD1 aligns across 9 bases. CDR3 length equals 14 residues. Germline V gives CDR1 SGHRS, CDR2 YFSETQ. V lost 4 bases and J lost 3; bases outside the gene matches: 5. The CDR3 is CASSARDRVYEQYF. Here the CDR3 DNA reads TGCGCCAGCAGCGCCCGGGACAGGGTCTACGAGCAGTACTTC. The full variable domain, its missing parts supplied by reference TRBV5-1 and TRBJ2-7, is KAGVTQTPRYLIKTRGQQVTLSCSPISGHRSVSWYQQTPGQGLQFLFEYFSETQRNKGNFPGRFSGRQFSNSRSEMNVSTLELGDSALYLCASSARDRVYEQYFGPGTRLTVT.

This clone was observed a few times. The gene calls are TRBV7-9 and TRBJ1-6; 12 bases are a match to TRBD1. V shed 4 bases and J 9 bases; nucleotides not matched to a gene: 4. Per the germline V gene, CDR1 is SEHNR and CDR2 is FQNEAQ (reference sequence). The length of the CDR3 is 15 residues. The CDR3 loop reads CASSWDRGPGSPLHF. The CDR3 DNA reads as TGTGCCAGCAGCTGGGACAGGGGGCCTGGTTCACCCCTCCACTTT.

J is TRBJ2-5 and V is TRBV6-5; D is perhaps TRBD2 (6 bases). Trimming pared 5 bases from V and 5 bases from J, leaving 12 bases between. Per the germline V gene, CDR1 is MNHEY and CDR2 is SVGAGI. The length of the CDR3 is 13 residues. In DNA form, the CDR3 reads TGTGCCAGCAGTACCCCGGCGGGGGAGACCCAGTACTTC. Protein: CASSTPAGETQYF.

This clone was counted a few times. The chain uses TRBV5-1 and TRBJ1-4; D call uncertain. This CDR3 spans 16 amino acids. V was clipped by 2 bases and J by 0 bases, with 11 bases between them. Germline lookup yields CDR1 SGHRS and CDR2 YFSETQ. Here the CDR3 reads CASSLGDRTTNEKLFF. The CDR3 DNA sequence: TGCGCCAGCAGCTTAGGAGACCGAACAACTAATGAAAAACTGTTTTTT.

This clone was picked up one time. The chain has TRBV3-1 (or the pseudogene TRBV3-2) and TRBJ2-1; 8 bases agree with TRBD1. The CDR3 is 15 amino acids. The V and J ends lost 4 bases and 3 bases, in that order; junction bases with no gene match: 5. CDR1 and CDR2 from the germline V gene are LGHDT and YNNKEL (reference sequence). As DNA, the CDR3 is TGTGCCAGCAGCCCTGGACAGGGAAACTACAATGAGCAGTTCTTC. Encoded protein: CASSPGQGNYNEQFF.